The 5 T cell receptor beta chains given below trace back to one sample, sequenced in a study of blood T cell repertoires in COVID-19. Profiling relied on immunoSEQ multiplex PCR, and the TCRdb table lists in-frame clones only, not all of them. The sample lists more than 85,000 clones; around 76% were seen once. The sequenced sample was peripheral blood. These receptors were collected from a woman at least 80 years old with acute or convalescent COVID-19.

The CDR3 DNA sequence: TGCGCCAGCAGCATGGGACTAGCGGGGTACACCGGGGAGCTGTTTTTT. Amino acid sequence: CASSMGLAGYTGELFF. The chain couples TRBV5-1 to TRBJ2-2; TRBD2 matches at 13 bases. Germline V gene sequence: CDR1 SGHRS, CDR2 YFSETQ. The V and J ends lost 4 bases and 3 bases, in that order; junction bases with no gene match: 3. CDR3 length equals 16 residues.

Only one count was recorded for this clone. The genes are TRBV6-1 and TRBJ1-1; 12 bases match TRBD1. The V gene's germline CDR1 is MNHNS and CDR2 SASEGT. The CDR3 covers 15 residues. V gave up 3 bases and J gave up 5 bases; unmatched junction bases: 4. CDR3 amino acids: CASSDPGQGATEAFF. CDR3 nucleotides: TGTGCCAGCAGTGACCCGGGACAGGGGGCTACTGAAGCTTTCTTT.

The chain has TRBV28 and TRBJ2-3, with TRBD2 matching over 11 bases. The CDR3 covers 16 residues. CDR1 is MDHEN, CDR2 SYDVKM, per germline. V was clipped by 5 bases and J by 4 bases; unmatched bases: 8. The CDR3 DNA reads TGTGCCAGCAGTCCTATACTAGCGGGAGAGTCAGATACGCAGTATTTT. Protein product: CASSPILAGESDTQYF. Using reference TRBV28 and TRBJ2-3 for the parts outside the CDR3, the full variable domain is DVKVTQSSRYLVKRTGEKVFLECVQDMDHENMFWYRQDPGLGLRLIYFSYDVKMKEKGDIPEGYSVSREKKERFSLILESASTNQTSMYLCASSPILAGESDTQYFGPGTRLTVL.

The chain joins TRBV6-5 to TRBJ2-1; D perhaps matches TRBD1 (6 bases). There are 15 residues in the CDR3. Germline lookup yields CDR1 MNHEY and CDR2 SVGAGI. V shed 6 bases and J shed 0 bases, with 12 bases lying between them. CDR3 bases: TGTGCCAGCAGAAGTAGGGGGAGCTCCTACAATGAGCAGTTCTTC. It specifies CASRSRGSSYNEQFF.

The genes are TRBV20-1 and TRBJ1-2; perhaps TRBD1 as D (5 bases). V lost 8 bases and J 8 bases, leaving 9 bases between the germline ends. From germline, CDR1 is DFQATT and CDR2 SNEGSKA (reference sequence). The CDR3 is 9 amino acids. CDR3 protein: CSSQGGYTF. DNA for the CDR3: TGCAGTTCCCAGGGCGGCTACACCTTC.